The sequence of this T cell receptor beta chain was determined in a study of tumor-infiltrating lymphocytes in primary liver carcinoma. Study in general: Every sample contained roughly 3.65 to 8 million productive TCRbeta reads, and these numbers were similar from one tissue type to another.

This clonotype was recorded many times. Its antigen remains unknown. Unmatched junction bases numbered 9, after V lost 7 bases and J lost 5 bases. CDR3 length: 14 amino acids. CDR1 MNHNY and CDR2 SVGAGI come from the germline V gene (reference sequence). The study, taken as a whole, reports: Overlap between tumor regions exceeded overlap of tumor with adjacent tissue or blood.

The template, approximately 500 ng total RNA, yielded TCR beta cDNA made with a constant-region primer. Slightly modified ARM-PCR, run as three nested multiplex PCR rounds, produced the TCR beta libraries. For approximately 11 cycles apiece, the opening two PCR rounds ran with TRBV1-TRBV30 forward primers and a C-beta reverse primer. TCRdb redid the calling of the multiplex PCR reads with MiXCR, one entry per CDR3 protein. This sample carries 310,000 or so distinct CDR3 sequences, around 60% of them seen once, and the ten largest clones take under 8%. Blood RNA came from unsorted whole blood; germline DNA was also extracted. The patients carried chronic HBV infection and had received no treatment.

This chain connects TRBV6-6 to TRBJ1-2; 8 bases are a match to TRBD1. Material for sequencing was peripheral blood. The TCR sequence derives from a man in his forties with primary liver carcinoma and hepatitis B virus infection. CDR3 region: CASTHGQGGYGYTF. CDR3 coding DNA: TGTGCCAGCACCCACGGACAGGGCGGATATGGCTACACCTTC.